This T cell receptor beta chain was documented in a study of Ad26.COV2.S vaccination and SARS-CoV-2 variants. Study in general: Ad26.COV2.S, an intramuscular injection, was given once or twice 56 days apart.

The table came from immunoSEQ multiplex PCR; TCRdb's copy has only in-frame clones and leaves some out. The sample has around 400,000 clones, under 90% seen once. Study results and limitations: There was reportedly substantial breadth in spike-specific CD8+ and CD4+ T cell responses after vaccination.

About this clone: Its antigen is undetermined. The sample contains more than one DNA sequence encoding this CDR3.

Treatment defined: 19 received Ad26.COV2.S at low or high dose, single or two shots; 5 received placebo; per-sample allocation not given. Day 63 following the first vaccine or placebo injection was when the samples were taken. Boston supplied an adult donor aged 18-55 years. The germline V gene has CDR1 SEHNR and CDR2 FQNEAQ (reference sequence). Trimming pared 4 bases from V and 3 bases from J, leaving 4 bases between. The CDR3 extends over 11 amino acids. Specimen: peripheral blood, collected in a trial of Ad26.COV2.S vaccine versus placebo. This chain links TRBV7-9 with TRBJ2-7; no clear D gene. The TCR was taken from a person between 18 and 65 years old who received the Ad26.COV2.S COVID-19 vaccine or a placebo. CDR3 nucleotides: TGTGCCAGCAGCTCCCTCTACGAGCAGTACTTC. It specifies CASSSLYEQYF.